The 9 T cell receptor beta chains below all came from one sample that was sequenced in a study of early T cells in non-severe SARS-CoV-2 infection. MiXCR, run by TCRdb on the 5' RACE reads, gives a single entry per CDR3 protein. Among more than 25,000 distinct CDR3 sequences listed, about 4.2% were seen once. Sequencing input: whole blood. These receptors all stem from an adult who was a healthcare worker with PCR-confirmed SARS-CoV-2 infection or an uninfected control (not recorded which).

V gene TRBV7-3 combines with J gene TRBJ2-2; D unclear. Germline CDR1 and CDR2: SGHTA and FQGTGA. This CDR3 is 14 amino acids long. Trimming stripped 2 bases from V and 2 bases from J, with 6 bases between. CDR3 loop: CASSLSFNTGELFF. The CDR3 DNA is TGTGCCAGCAGCTTATCTTTCAACACCGGGGAGCTGTTTTTT.

In the case of this clonotype: At one of its ends the junction is not consistent with the germline gene, which may arise from a read error. The gene calls are TRBV3-1 and TRBJ2-1; no definite D call. The CDR3 sequence is 15 residues long. Germline-derived CDR1 and CDR2 are LGHDT and YNNKEL (reference sequence). The CDR3 DNA reads TGTGCCAACAGCCAAGATGTTGGCGCCTACAATGAGCAGTTCTTC. Translated, it gives CANSQDVGAYNEQFF.

In its sample, this clonotype was seen a few times. Written as DNA, the CDR3 is TGTGCCAGCAGCTTCTCGAGTAGTCGGGAGCTGTTTTTT. Amino acid sequence: CASSFSSSRELFF. This sequence joins TRBV3-1 and TRBJ2-2; no definite D call. The CDR3 sequence is 13 residues long. CDR1 LGHDT and CDR2 YNNKEL come from the germline V gene (reference sequence). The V gene lost 5 bases and the J gene lost 9 bases, with 13 bases spanning the gap.

This clonotype was seen only a few times. The rearrangement links TRBV29-1 to TRBJ2-3; 7 bases match TRBD2. The CDR3 totals 14 residues. Losses at the gene ends were 7 bases for V and 4 bases for J; bases not matched to a gene: 11. Germline V gene sequence: CDR1 SQVTM, CDR2 ANQGSEA. CDR3 protein: CSGHYGGWADTQYF. CDR3 coding DNA: TGCAGCGGCCATTACGGGGGGTGGGCAGATACGCAGTATTTT.

This clonotype was observed at least ten times. The gene calls are TRBV19 and TRBJ2-2; D call uncertain. Germline V gene lookup returns CDR1 LNHDA and CDR2 SQIVND (reference sequence). CDR3 length equals 15 residues. The germline V and J ends were trimmed by 5 bases and 3 bases, with 13 bases remaining between them. In DNA form, the CDR3 reads TGTGCCAGTAGTCTAGTAGGGCCGGACACCGGGGAGCTGTTTTTT. It encodes CASSLVGPDTGELFF.

This clonotype was picked up a small number of times. The chain links TRBV15 to TRBJ2-1; D call uncertain. The CDR3 runs to 15 residues. V was trimmed by 0 bases and J by 5 bases, leaving 11 bases between them. The germline CDR1 and CDR2 sequences are LNHNV and YYDKDF (reference sequence). The CDR3 loop reads CATSRESGFDNEQFF. The DNA of the CDR3 is TGTGCCACCAGCAGAGAGTCCGGGTTCGACAATGAGCAGTTCTTC.

This clonotype was counted many times. This chain joins TRBV2 and TRBJ2-1; TRBD1 or TRBD2 may be the D gene (5 bases each). Trimming took 8 bases from V and 0 from J, leaving 17 bases between them. The CDR3 loop spans 16 amino acids. Germline-derived CDR1 and CDR2 are SNHLY and FYNNEI. CDR3: CASARVGGSSYNEQFF. CDR3 DNA sequence: TGTGCCAGCGCGAGAGTTGGGGGTAGCTCCTACAATGAGCAGTTCTTC.

Comments on this clonotype: Just one base apart from a much larger clone, this may be a read error. The genes are TRBV3-1 and TRBJ1-2, with a tentative D call TRBD1 (6 bases). The CDR3 is made up of 17 amino acids. V was pared by 4 bases and J by 2 bases, with 20 bases between. Per the germline V gene, CDR1 is LGHDT and CDR2 is YNNKEL (reference sequence). CDR3 residues: CASSRVLLGQTNYGYTF. The DNA of the CDR3 is TGTGCCAGCAGCCGAGTTCTTCTCGGACAGACGAACTATGGCTACACCTTC.

The rearrangement links TRBV11-2 to TRBJ2-6; D gene uncertain. The CDR3 runs 14 residues. Germline-derived CDR1 and CDR2 are SGHAT and FQNNGV. Trimming removed 5 bases at V and 11 bases at J, with 16 bases between. The CDR3, as DNA: TGTGCCAGCAGCGCCTCCAGAAGCGTTCACGTCCTGACTTTC. The encoded protein is CASSASRSVHVLTF.